This T cell receptor beta chain emerged from a study of regulatory T cells in long-lasting Graves disease. This clonotype was seen ten or more times. Researchers made TCR beta libraries by using iRepertoire HTBI primers and running Arm-PCR on CDR3 regions. TCRdb reanalysed the multiplex PCR reads using MiXCR and keeps one entry per CDR3 protein. The sample has roughly 500,000 distinct CDR3 sequences, around an eighth seen once. This CDR3 spans 13 amino acids. V lost 6 bases to trimming and J lost 4 bases; unmatched junction nucleotides: 7. Germline CDR1 reads DFQATT; CDR2 reads SNEGSKA (reference sequence). Indicated time point: newly diagnosed GD, antithyroid drugs for less than 3 months. RNA extracted from PBMCs served as the sequencing template. The sample was also reused in another study, on T cells in Graves' hyperthyroidism and ophthalmopathy. Per that study: Patients having uncontrolled infection, another autoimmune disease, pregnancy or lactation were not included. For ophthalmopathy, model prediction preceded onset by a median roughly 6.3 months.

This TCR derives from a man aged 25-45 years with Graves disease. The source material was peripheral blood mononuclear cells (PBMCs), sampled at new diagnosis, from a patient treated with antithyroid drugs. This chain uses TRBV20-1 with TRBJ2-7; 9 nucleotides match TRBD1. The chain's CDR3 is CSAPGQGDYEQYF. The CDR3 coding sequence is TGCAGTGCGCCGGGACAGGGCGATTACGAGCAGTACTTC.